Each of the 4 T cell receptor beta chains below was sequenced from the same sample in a study of T cell changes during pregnancy in multiple sclerosis. Profiling relied on immunoSEQ multiplex PCR, and the TCRdb table lists in-frame clones only, not all of them. This table has approximately 89,000 clones, around 94% appearing once. The sample here was peripheral blood, taken after pregnancy. Every receptor here comes from a female donor in good health, enrolled as a control in a pregnancy study.

J is TRBJ1-5 and V is TRBV6-1; the D is unclear. The V end lost 2 bases, the J end lost 0 bases, and 8 bases lay between the germline ends. This CDR3 has 15 amino acids. Germline-derived CDR1 and CDR2 are MNHNS and SASEGT. CDR3 sequence (DNA): TGTGCCAGCAGTGAAAGCATACTTAGCAATCAGCCCCAGCATTTT. It encodes CASSESILSNQPQHF.

This chain connects TRBV6-5 to TRBJ1-4; D gene ambiguous. The germline gives CDR1 MNHEY, CDR2 SVGAGI. V lost 6 bases and J lost 8, with 7 bases in between. The CDR3 has 11 amino acids. In nucleotides, the CDR3 is TGTGCCAGCAGCTCTATAGAAAAACTGTTTTTT. Translation gives CASSSIEKLFF.

The chain employs TRBV28 and TRBJ2-7; D perhaps matches TRBD1 (6 bases). Germline V gives CDR1 MDHEN, CDR2 SYDVKM. The V gene lost 5 bases and the J gene lost 0 bases, with 11 bases spanning the gap. The CDR3 sequence is 14 residues long. The chain's CDR3 is CASSPQGLSYEQYF. CDR3 DNA sequence: TGTGCCAGCAGTCCACAGGGTCTCTCCTACGAGCAGTACTTC.

The chain employs TRBV28 and TRBJ1-2, with D uncertain. Trimming took 6 bases from V and 5 from J, leaving 19 bases between them. The CDR3 contains 15 residues. Germline V CDR1 and CDR2: MDHEN, SYDVKM. The CDR3 region has the DNA TGTGCCAGCAGCCCCCCCGAGGCAGAATTGTATGGCTACACCTTC. Translating gives CASSPPEAELYGYTF.